These 8 T cell receptor beta chains were all obtained from the same sample, sequenced in a study of beta chain features in type 1 diabetes. What was sequenced were expressed TCRB transcripts, since all of the isolated RNA had been reverse transcribed. Data came from immunoSEQ multiplex PCR; TCRdb stores just in-frame clones and leaves some out. Among about 220,000 clones, approximately 11% were seen once, and the ten largest hold 1% to 1.5%. The source material was central memory CD4+ T cells from blood. All receptors derive from a man between 18 and 29 years old in good health.

V is TRBV6-1 and J is TRBJ1-5; TRBD1 matches at 7 bases. CDR1 and CDR2 from the germline V gene are MNHNS and SASEGT. The CDR3 runs 14 residues. The trim removed 8 bases at V and 4 bases at J, leaving 8 bases unmatched. DNA of the CDR3: TGTGCCAGCGGCCCAATACAGGGGAATCAGCCCCAGCATTTT. It codes for CASGPIQGNQPQHF.

This clone showed up just a few times. The rearrangement links TRBV6-5 to TRBJ1-5; D is ambiguous. Germline V gives CDR1 MNHEY, CDR2 SVGAGI. This CDR3 has 12 amino acids. Trimming removed 8 bases from V and 0 bases from J, with 5 bases in between. CDR3 residues: CASGLSNQPQHF. The CDR3 nucleotides read TGTGCCAGCGGGCTTAGCAATCAGCCCCAGCATTTT.

There are a few counts of this clone. CDR3 bases: TGTGCCAGCAGTAAACCCCCGGACTCGGGCACAGATACGCAGTATTTT. Protein product: CASSKPPDSGTDTQYF. This chain uses TRBV2 with TRBJ2-3, with D possibly being TRBD2 (5 bases). Trimming left V 5 bases short and J 1 base short, with 16 bases between. This CDR3 has 16 residues. Germline loops: CDR1 SNHLY, CDR2 FYNNEI.

This clone was observed a few times. This rearrangement joins TRBV7-9 to TRBJ2-5, with a weak D call TRBD2 (5 bases). Germline CDR1 and CDR2: SEHNR and FQNEAQ (reference sequence). The germline V and J ends were trimmed by 5 bases and 2 bases, with 12 bases remaining between them. The CDR3 totals 14 residues. The CDR3 bases are TGTGCCAGCAGCCCCGTAAGCGGACAAGAGACCCAGTACTTC. It yields the protein CASSPVSGQETQYF. Variable domain in full (rest from reference TRBV7-9 and TRBJ2-5): DTGVSQNPRHKITKRGQNVTFRCDPISEHNRLYWYRQTLGQGPEFLTYFQNEAQLEKSRLLSDRFSAERPKGSFSTLEIQRTEQGDSAMYLCASSPVSGQETQYFGPGTRLLVL.

In its sample, this clone was seen once. The chain employs TRBV7-8 and TRBJ1-5; D is possibly TRBD1 (5 bases). Per the germline V gene, CDR1 is SGHVS and CDR2 is FQNEAQ. With 4 bases removed from V and 7 bases from J, the gap between germline ends came to 14 bases. The CDR3 runs 14 residues. The CDR3 nucleotides read TGTGCCAGCAGCTGGTCCGGGGCTGACCAGCCCCAGCATTTT. This sequence encodes CASSWSGADQPQHF.

This clone occurred a few times. This chain uses TRBV28 with TRBJ2-1; a possible D gene is TRBD1 (6 bases). The CDR3 has 14 amino acids. V was shortened by 2 bases and J by 4 bases, with 9 bases between the two germline ends. Germline values: CDR1 MDHEN, CDR2 SYDVKM. CDR3 in DNA: TGTGCCAGCAGTTTACAGGGGTCATACAATGAGCAGTTCTTC. It yields the protein CASSLQGSYNEQFF. Supplemented by reference TRBV28 and TRBJ2-1, the full variable domain reads DVKVTQSSRYLVKRTGEKVFLECVQDMDHENMFWYRQDPGLGLRLIYFSYDVKMKEKGDIPEGYSVSREKKERFSLILESASTNQTSMYLCASSLQGSYNEQFFGPGTRLTVL.

This clone was found a few times. V usage is TRBV27 and J usage is TRBJ2-7, with 8 bases matching TRBD1. The CDR3 totals 12 residues. V shed 6 bases and J 6 bases; nucleotides not matched to a gene: 4. Per germline, CDR1 MNHEY and CDR2 SMNVEV (reference sequence). CDR3 in DNA: TGTGCCAGCAGCCGGACAGGGAGCGAGCAGTACTTC. It codes for CASSRTGSEQYF.

The J gene is TRBJ1-5, the V gene TRBV30; TRBD1 might be the D (5 bases). Trimming cost V 1 base and J 0 bases, with 13 bases left between them. Germline V gives CDR1 GTSNPN, CDR2 SVGIG (reference sequence). There are 16 residues in the CDR3. The CDR3 DNA sequence: TGTGCCTGGAGTGGAGGACGACAGTATAGCAATCAGCCCCAGCATTTT. Translation: CAWSGGRQYSNQPQHF.